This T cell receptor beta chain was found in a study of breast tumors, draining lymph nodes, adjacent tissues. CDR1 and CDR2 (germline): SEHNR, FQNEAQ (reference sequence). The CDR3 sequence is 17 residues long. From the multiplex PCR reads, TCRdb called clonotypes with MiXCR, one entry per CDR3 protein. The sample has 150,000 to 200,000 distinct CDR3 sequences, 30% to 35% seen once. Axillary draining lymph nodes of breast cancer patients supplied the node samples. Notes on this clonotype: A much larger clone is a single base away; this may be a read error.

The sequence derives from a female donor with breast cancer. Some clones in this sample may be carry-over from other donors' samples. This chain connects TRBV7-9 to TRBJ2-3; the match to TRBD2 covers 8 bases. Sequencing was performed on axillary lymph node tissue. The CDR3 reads CASSPGRSGSRTDPQYF. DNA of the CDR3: TGTGCCAGCAGCCCGGGCCGGAGCGGGAGTAGAACAGATCCGCAGTATTTT. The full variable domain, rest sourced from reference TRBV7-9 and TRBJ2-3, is DTGVSQNPRHKITKRGQNVTFRCDPISEHNRLYWYRQTLGQGPEFLTYFQNEAQLEKSRLLSDRFSAERPKGSFSTLEIQRTEQGDSAMYLCASSPGRSGSRTDPQYFGPGTRLTVL.